The rows below give T cell receptor beta chains drawn from one sample of a study of shared clonotypes between healthy human individuals. Only in-frame clones appear in the TCRdb table, and some are missing; sequencing was by immunoSEQ multiplex PCR. The sample includes under 850,000 clones, over 90% of them seen just once. Material for sequencing was naive CD8+ T cells sorted from blood. The receptors originated from a man aged 25-40 years in good health. The CDR3 runs from the conserved cysteine through the conserved F or W. D genes are given only for firm matches. Clone size, where shown, is once, few, many, or a class for clones that have expanded.

cdr3_nt cdr3_aa j_call v_call clone_size d_call
TGTGCCACCGATCTACGGGGAAAACTGTTTTTT CATDLRGKLFF TRBJ1-4 TRBV25-1 - -
TGTGCCATGAGGGGCCCTCGCGAGCAGTACTTC CAMRGPREQYF TRBJ2-7 TRBV2 few -
TGTGCCAGCTCACCACACGGGCGTAGCCGCTGGAATCAGCCCCAGCATTTT CASSPHGRSRWNQPQHF TRBJ1-5 TRBV18 - -
TGTGCCAGCAGCTCCCAGGGCAATGAGCAGTTCTTC CASSSQGNEQFF TRBJ2-1 TRBV9 - -
TGTGCCAGCAGCACGGGACTAGCGACCGAGCAGTACTTC CASSTGLATEQYF TRBJ2-7 TRBV13 - TRBD2
TGCGCCAGCAGCCGCGGACTAGAATATACCGGGGAGCTGTTTTTT CASSRGLEYTGELFF TRBJ2-2 TRBV4-3 - TRBD2
TGTGCCTGGGGAGGGTGGGAAACGAACACTGAAGCTTTCTTT CAWGGWETNTEAFF TRBJ1-1 TRBV30 - -
TGTGCCAGCAGTGATCTCCATGGACAGTCACCCACTGAAGCTTTCTTT CASSDLHGQSPTEAFF TRBJ1-1 TRBV6-1 - -
TGTGCCAGCAGCCCCACCCGGGGGTATGAAAAACTGTTTTTT CASSPTRGYEKLFF TRBJ1-4 TRBV5-6 - -
TGTGCCAGCAGTGTGTCGGGCACAGATACGCAGTATTTT CASSVSGTDTQYF TRBJ2-3 TRBV2 once -
TGTGCCATCAGTGAGATCCCTAGAGCCTACGAGCAGTACTTC CAISEIPRAYEQYF TRBJ2-7 TRBV6-5 - -
TGCGCCAGCAGCGCTACCACCTCTTTGGAGCAGTTCTTC CASSATTSLEQFF TRBJ2-1 TRBV5-1 - -
TGTGCCAGCAGCCGGAATAGCGGGAGATTCAGTGGGGAGCTGTTTTTT CASSRNSGRFSGELFF TRBJ2-2 TRBV7-9 - TRBD2
TGCGCCAGCAGCCGACAGGGTCTGTCCTACGAGCAGTACTTC CASSRQGLSYEQYF TRBJ2-7 TRBV4-1 - TRBD1
TGCAGCGTTGAAAGGGGAGAAGCGGATACGCAGTATTTT CSVERGEADTQYF TRBJ2-3 TRBV29-1 - -
TGTGCCAGCAGGGAAAACGAGGGTCGCACAGATACGCAGTATTTT CASRENEGRTDTQYF TRBJ2-3 TRBV6-5 - -
TGTGCCAGCAGACTTGACAATCAGCCCCAGCATTTT CASRLDNQPQHF TRBJ1-5 TRBV27 - -
TGTGCCAGCATGGGAAGCAGGGAGACCCAGTACTTC CASMGSRETQYF TRBJ2-5 TRBV6-6 - -
TGTGCCAGCAGTTTAACTACAGGGTCCTACGAGCAGTACTTC CASSLTTGSYEQYF TRBJ2-7 TRBV28 - -
TGTGCCAGCAGCTCAGAGGGGGGTTGGACAGGGAGGGCCACTGAAGCTTTCTTT CASSSEGGWTGRATEAFF TRBJ1-1 TRBV9 - TRBD1